The entry below gives a single TCR beta chain sequence along with its context. The antigen is not known. Germline V gene sequence: CDR1 MDHEN, CDR2 SYDVKM. Trimming stripped 4 bases from V and 5 bases from J, with 11 bases between. This CDR3 spans 13 amino acids. Here immunoSEQ multiplex PCR was the method, and the copy in TCRdb shows in-frame clones only, minus some. The table lists fewer than 95,000 clones, approximately 94% of them singletons, with 0.15% to 0.2% in the top ten. This sample was taken from a study of graft-versus-host responses after intestinal transplantation. Across the whole study: Anti-thymocyte globulin induction preceded two to four years of tacrolimus and steroid maintenance in all recipients.

The gene calls are TRBV28 and TRBJ1-2; D unresolved. The TCR sequence derives from a human donor who was the organ donor for an intestinal transplant. The sample in question was unstimulated CD4+ T cells sorted from spleen or lymph node cells, obtained before transplant. The chain's CDR3 is CASSSVLGYGYTF. The CDR3 nucleotides are TGTGCCAGCAGTTCAGTTCTCGGGTATGGCTACACCTTC.